This entry lists 11 T cell receptor beta chains sequenced from one sample in a study of control samples from healthy donors and cancer patients. Profiled with immunoSEQ multiplex PCR; TCRdb holds only in-frame clones, not every one. The sample lists over 85,000 clones; roughly 94% were seen once. Material for sequencing was blood. Source of these receptors: a woman between 18 and 29 years old in good health.

The chain uses TRBV15 and TRBJ2-7, with a tentative D call TRBD2 (5 bases). In germline, CDR1 is LNHNV, CDR2 YYDKDF (reference sequence). V was clipped by 1 base and J by 6 bases, with 10 bases between them. The CDR3 extends over 13 amino acids. Here the CDR3 DNA reads TGTGCCACCAGCAGAGTCCCGGGATCCGAGCAGTACTTC. This translates into CATSRVPGSEQYF.

The chain carries TRBV15 and TRBJ2-5; D uncertain. The length of the CDR3 is 12 residues. V lost 4 bases, J lost 9 bases, and 12 bases lay in between. CDR1 LNHNV and CDR2 YYDKDF come from the germline V gene (reference sequence). The chain's CDR3 is CATSMGFVAQYF. DNA for the CDR3: TGTGCCACCAGCATGGGCTTCGTGGCCCAGTACTTC.

The V call is TRBV11-2, the J call TRBJ1-6, with no clear D. This CDR3 region has 16 residues. Germline values: CDR1 SGHAT, CDR2 FQNNGV. V lost 0 bases and J lost 9, with 15 bases in between. The CDR3 DNA follows: TGTGCCAGCAGCTTAGATTTTATGGGTAAAGCTTCACCCCTCCACTTT. Encoded protein: CASSLDFMGKASPLHF.

This clone was picked up one time. The rearrangement joins TRBV19 to TRBJ2-1; 9 bases agree with TRBD2. With 5 bases clipped from V and 2 bases from J, the junction kept 16 bases outside the gene matches. This CDR3 is 19 amino acids long. CDR1 is LNHDA, CDR2 SQIVND, per germline (reference sequence). CDR3 nucleotide sequence: TGTGCCAGTAGTGGCAGGACTCTCCTAGCGGGACTTCCCTACAATGAGCAGTTCTTC. Amino acid sequence: CASSGRTLLAGLPYNEQFF. The full variable domain, completed using reference TRBV19 and TRBJ2-1, is DGGITQSPKYLFRKEGQNVTLSCEQNLNHDAMYWYRQDPGQGLRLIYYSQIVNDFQKGDIAEGYSVSREKKESFPLTVTSAQKNPTAFYLCASSGRTLLAGLPYNEQFFGPGTRLTVL.

This chain connects TRBV5-4 to TRBJ2-5; 7 nucleotides align to TRBD2. The CDR3 length is 17 residues. Germline V lookup: CDR1 SGHNT, CDR2 YYREEE (reference sequence). V gave up 5 bases and J gave up 5 bases; unmatched junction bases: 18. CDR3 sequence: CASRPGLLSVYSETQYF. The CDR3 coding sequence is TGTGCCAGCAGGCCGGGACTACTTTCAGTATACAGCGAGACCCAGTACTTC. Full variable domain (missing parts from reference TRBV5-4 and TRBJ2-5): ETGVTQSPTHLIKTRGQQVTLRCSSQSGHNTVSWYQQALGQGPQFIFQYYREEENGRGNFPPRFSGLQFPNYSSELNVNALELDDSALYLCASRPGLLSVYSETQYFGPGTRLLVL.

The chain joins TRBV9 to TRBJ2-3; TRBD1 matches at 10 bases. Germline V gene data show CDR1 as SGDLS and CDR2 as YYNGEE. This CDR3 comprises 14 residues. Losses at the gene ends were 4 bases for V and 4 bases for J; bases not matched to a gene: 3. The CDR3 loop reads CASSPGTGADTQYF. CDR3 nucleotides: TGTGCCAGCAGCCCCGGGACAGGGGCAGATACGCAGTATTTT.

The V and J genes are TRBV12-3 or TRBV12-4 and TRBJ2-7; D is undetermined. The CDR3 is 11 amino acids. V gave up 5 bases and J gave up 0 bases, with 2 bases separating them. The CDR3 DNA reads TGTGCCAGCAGTAGCTCCTACGAGCAGTACTTC. Encoded protein: CASSSSYEQYF.

The genes are TRBV3-1 (or the pseudogene TRBV3-2) and TRBJ2-7, with 12 bases lining up with TRBD1. The germline gives CDR1 LGHDT, CDR2 YNNKEL (reference sequence). V lost 3 bases and J lost 6; bases outside the gene matches: 6. The CDR3 extends over 15 amino acids. CDR3 sequence: CASSHSGTGGVEQYF. DNA for the CDR3: TGTGCCAGCAGCCATTCCGGGACAGGGGGCGTCGAGCAGTACTTC.

The J gene is TRBJ2-5, the V gene TRBV28; D gene unclear. The CDR3 consists of 16 residues. Germline V gene lookup returns CDR1 MDHEN and CDR2 SYDVKM. V was clipped by 5 bases and J by 1 base, with 17 bases between them. In DNA, the CDR3 is TGTGCCAGCAGTCCCAAATCGTGGTCCTTCCAAGAGACCCAGTACTTC. Residues: CASSPKSWSFQETQYF.

The chain joins TRBV3-1 (or the pseudogene TRBV3-2) to TRBJ1-3; D is unclear. This CDR3 has 15 residues. Germline V CDR1 and CDR2: LGHDT, YNNKEL (reference sequence). V was clipped by 0 bases and J by 3 bases, with 9 bases between them. The CDR3 here is CASSQEMGYGNTIYF. Here the CDR3 DNA reads TGTGCCAGCAGCCAAGAGATGGGCTATGGAAACACCATATATTTT.

The J gene is TRBJ1-2, the V gene TRBV15, with D uncertain. CDR1 LNHNV and CDR2 YYDKDF come from the germline V gene (reference sequence). The CDR3 consists of 15 residues. The V gene lost 6 bases and the J gene lost 2 bases, with 16 bases spanning the gap. The CDR3 spells CATRVRYKENYGYTF. The CDR3 nucleotides are TGTGCCACCAGGGTCAGGTATAAGGAGAACTATGGCTACACCTTC.